This T cell receptor (beta chain) is from a study of blood T cell repertoires in COVID-19. TCRdb's table, derived via immunoSEQ multiplex PCR, lists solely in-frame clones and lacks some. This sample has around 290,000 clones, with about 93% found just once. This CDR3 has 15 amino acids. V was pared by 4 bases and J by 5 bases, with 9 bases of the junction left unmatched. CDR1 is SGHRS and CDR2 is YFSETQ in the germline V gene. The sequenced material came from PBMCs or T cells enriched from blood (not recorded which). The rearrangement joins TRBV5-1 to TRBJ2-1, with 7 bases identical to TRBD2. This sequence originates from a woman aged 30 to 39 who had recovered from COVID-19. The CDR3 sequence is CASSTRTRPDNEQFF. In DNA form, the CDR3 reads TGCGCCAGCAGCACCCGGACTAGACCAGACAATGAGCAGTTCTTC.